These 24 T cell receptor beta chains came from one sample sequenced in a study of cytomegalovirus exposure and HLA in healthy donors (dated by TCRdb to about 2017). Library preparation was by the immunoSEQ multiplex PCR assay. For the multiplex PCR, a mixture combining 60 forward primers for TCR Vbeta segments and 13 reverse primers for TCR Jbeta segments was used. The table comes from immuneACCESS by way of TCRdb, which keeps in-frame sequences with V and J called. Part of the clones is missing from these tables; in studies checked, under half for an unresolved V gene and the rest for unknown reasons. Recorded for this sample are 200,000 to 250,000 clones; about 78% of them occurred a single time. The ten largest clones represent 3% to 4% of the sample. Sequences were obtained from PBMCs. All receptors come from a male donor in good health and CMV-seronegative.

Worth noting for this clone: Distinct nucleotide sequences in the sample also encode this CDR3. The V and J genes are TRBV9 and TRBJ2-2; TRBD1 matches at 10 bases. V trimming: 4 bases; J trimming: 5 bases; junction bases outside the gene matches: 8. Germline assignment: CDR1 SGDLS and CDR2 YYNGEE. The CDR3 runs 16 residues. The CDR3 sequence: CASSIRQGARTGELFF. DNA for the CDR3: TGTGCCAGCAGCATCAGACAGGGGGCAAGGACCGGGGAGCTGTTTTTT. The complete variable domain, with remaining parts taken from reference TRBV9 and TRBJ2-2, reads DSGVTQTPKHLITATGQRVTLRCSPRSGDLSVYWYQQSLDQGLQFLIQYYNGEERAKGNILERFSAQQFPDLHSELNLSSLELGDSALYFCASSIRQGARTGELFFGEGSRLTVL.

The count of this clone is one. J is TRBJ2-7 and V is TRBV7-9, with D uncertain. CDR3 size: 11 residues. Germline V gene data show CDR1 as SEHNR and CDR2 as FQNEAQ (reference sequence). The V end lost 5 bases, the J end lost 4 bases, and 6 bases lay between the germline ends. The CDR3 DNA follows: TGTGCCAGCAGCCCCCAATACGAGCAGTACTTC. Protein: CASSPQYEQYF. The full variable domain, with the rest looked up from reference TRBV7-9 and TRBJ2-7, is DTGVSQNPRHKITKRGQNVTFRCDPISEHNRLYWYRQTLGQGPEFLTYFQNEAQLEKSRLLSDRFSAERPKGSFSTLEIQRTEQGDSAMYLCASSPQYEQYFGPGTRLTVT.

This chain links TRBV7-3 with TRBJ2-3; 7 bases fit TRBD2. Losses at the gene ends were 5 bases for V and 4 bases for J; bases not matched to a gene: 12. CDR1 SGHTA and CDR2 FQGTGA come from the germline V gene. The CDR3 covers 16 residues. The CDR3 bases are TGTGCCAGCAGCCCCTGGGGGGAGGGTCCCGCAGATACGCAGTATTTT. This codes for CASSPWGEGPADTQYF.

The chain links TRBV7-9 to TRBJ2-7, with D tentatively TRBD2 (5 bases). V was pared by 4 bases and J by 4 bases, with 17 bases between. Per germline, CDR1 SEHNR and CDR2 FQNEAQ (reference sequence). CDR3 length: 15 residues. CDR3 coding DNA: TGTGCCAGCAGCTCTACTATGGGGAGTAGTTACGAGCAGTACTTC. Translating it yields CASSSTMGSSYEQYF.

The genes are TRBV18 and TRBJ2-7; D ambiguous. This CDR3 is built from 15 residues. CDR1 is KGHSH and CDR2 is LQKENI in the germline V gene. Deletions cut 2 bases from V and 3 bases from J, with 14 bases between. The DNA of the CDR3 is TGTGCCAGCTCACCAGGCCGCCCACCCGTCTACGAGCAGTACTTC. Amino acids: CASSPGRPPVYEQYF. The complete variable domain, with remaining parts taken from reference TRBV18 and TRBJ2-7, reads NAGVMQNPRHLVRRRGQEARLRCSPMKGHSHVYWYRQLPEEGLKFMVYLQKENIIDESGMPKERFSAEFPKEGPSILRIQQVVRGDSAAYFCASSPGRPPVYEQYFGPGTRLTVT.

For this clone: The junction and the germline gene differ at one end; a read error may be behind it. Other DNA sequences in this sample translate to the same CDR3. The rearrangement uses TRBV27 and TRBJ2-5, with D possibly being TRBD1 (5 bases). Germline lookup yields CDR1 MNHEY and CDR2 SMNVEV (reference sequence). The CDR3 spans 14 residues. The CDR3 nucleotides are TGTGCCAGCAGTTCGTCAGGGTTTGGAGAGACTCAGTACTTC. Amino acid sequence: CASSSSGFGETQYF.

J is TRBJ2-3 and V is TRBV7-2; 7 nucleotides line up with TRBD2. CDR1 and CDR2 (germline): SGHTA, FQGNSA. CDR3 length equals 16 residues. Losses at the gene ends were 5 bases for V and 2 bases for J; bases not matched to a gene: 10. The CDR3 DNA is TGTGCCAGCAGCGCCAGGCCGGGACTACTCACAGATACGCAGTATTTT. Translated, it gives CASSARPGLLTDTQYF.

This clone has a handful of counts. V is TRBV4-1 and J is TRBJ2-7, with TRBD2 identical over 9 bases. Per germline, CDR1 MGHRA and CDR2 YSYEKL. The CDR3 is 15 residues long. The J segment lost 2 bases and the V segment lost 8 bases, leaving 10 bases of the junction unmatched. CDR3 protein: CASRGRELGTYEQYF. CDR3 coding DNA: TGCGCCAGCCGCGGGAGGGAGCTAGGGACCTACGAGCAGTACTTC.

The CDR3 coding sequence is TGTGCCAGCTTTTCCCCCGGGGAGAGCACTGAAGCTTTCTTT. It codes for CASFSPGESTEAFF. V usage is TRBV7-9 and J usage is TRBJ1-1, with unresolved D. In germline, CDR1 is SEHNR, CDR2 FQNEAQ (reference sequence). This CDR3 spans 14 amino acids. Trimming took off 8 bases at V and 4 bases at J, with 17 bases between the two ends.

This chain joins TRBV5-1 and TRBJ2-2; no definite D call. The germline gives CDR1 SGHRS, CDR2 YFSETQ. The CDR3 covers 15 residues. The V end was cut by 4 bases, the J end by 4 bases, with 14 bases between. The DNA for the CDR3 is TGCGCCAGCAGCCCAACTTTGGGCCCCACCGGGGAGCTGTTTTTT. Its protein product is CASSPTLGPTGELFF.

The chain employs TRBV5-1 and TRBJ2-1, with D perhaps matching TRBD2 (6 bases). V dropped 0 bases and J dropped 0 bases, with 7 bases sitting between them. CDR1 and CDR2 from the germline V gene are SGHRS and YFSETQ. The CDR3 length is 15 residues. DNA of the CDR3: TGCGCCAGCAGCTTGGGCGGGAACTCCTACAATGAGCAGTTCTTC. Its protein is CASSLGGNSYNEQFF.

V gene TRBV13 combines with J gene TRBJ1-3; D is unresolved. Germline CDR1 PRHDT, CDR2 FYEKMQ (reference sequence). V lost 7 bases and J 0 bases, leaving 13 bases between the germline ends. The CDR3 is made up of 15 amino acids. The CDR3 region is CASKAGGLSGNTIYF. The CDR3 DNA is TGTGCCAGCAAGGCTGGAGGGCTCTCTGGAAACACCATATATTTT.

This chain links TRBV7-9 with TRBJ1-4; D is uncertain. Trimming removed 3 bases from V and 8 bases from J, with 13 bases in between. Germline CDR1 reads SEHNR; CDR2 reads FQNEAQ (reference sequence). This CDR3 region has 14 residues. In DNA, the CDR3 is TGTGCCAGCAGCTTTCTAACAGAGTACGAAAAACTGTTTTTT. Its protein is CASSFLTEYEKLFF.

The gene calls are TRBV18 and TRBJ1-5, with 10 positions matching TRBD1. Looked up from germline, CDR1 is KGHSH and CDR2 is LQKENI. The CDR3 covers 15 residues. Trimming cost V 6 bases and J 3 bases; bases outside gene matches: 5. The CDR3 sequence is CASSPGTGVNQPQHF. In DNA, the CDR3 is TGTGCCAGCTCCCCCGGGACAGGGGTCAATCAGCCCCAGCATTTT.

The rearrangement joins TRBV6-1 to TRBJ2-5, with 7 positions matching TRBD1. The better agreement between TRBJ2-7 and the DNA end casts doubt on the J call. CDR1 and CDR2 from the germline V gene are MNHNS and SASEGT. The CDR3 covers 12 residues. For the CDR3, the DNA is TGTGCCAGCAGTGACAGGGGGTTCGAGCAGTACTTC. It yields the protein CASSDRGFEQYF.

This rearrangement joins TRBV15 to TRBJ1-2; 9 bases match TRBD1. The CDR3 spans 14 residues. Germline V gene lookup returns CDR1 LNHNV and CDR2 YYDKDF (reference sequence). Trimming at V came to 5 bases and at J to 6 bases, leaving 7 bases not matched to a gene. This CDR3 is CATSEHRDRDGYTF. The CDR3 nucleotides read TGTGCCACCAGCGAACACCGGGACAGGGATGGCTACACCTTC.

The CDR3 loop is CASSHRRQGIRSYEQYF. CDR3 nucleotides: TGTGCCAGCAGTCACCGCCGGCAGGGGATTCGGTCCTACGAGCAGTACTTC. The chain uses TRBV2 and TRBJ2-7; D may be TRBD1 (6 bases). The CDR3 runs to 17 residues. The V end was cut by 5 bases, the J end by 1 base, with 21 bases between. Per germline, CDR1 SNHLY and CDR2 FYNNEI.

The chain is built from TRBV11-2 and TRBJ2-7; 9 bases align to TRBD2. Germline V lookup: CDR1 SGHAT, CDR2 FQNNGV. This CDR3 is built from 16 residues. V trimming: 0 bases; J trimming: 4 bases; junction bases outside the gene matches: 7. The CDR3 region has the DNA TGTGCCAGCAGCTTAGACCTTAGCGGGAGTGTATACGAGCAGTACTTC. It codes for CASSLDLSGSVYEQYF. Together with reference TRBV11-2 and TRBJ2-7, the CDR3 gives the full variable domain: EAGVAQSPRYKIIEKRQSVAFWCNPISGHATLYWYQQILGQGPKLLIQFQNNGVVDDSQLPKDRFSAERLKGVDSTLKIQPAKLEDSAVYLCASSLDLSGSVYEQYFGPGTRLTVT.

The V gene is TRBV7-9, the J gene TRBJ2-5, with 7 bases aligning to TRBD1. The J call could be wrong; TRBJ2-7 is a better fit for the DNA end. The CDR3 runs 14 residues. Germline loops: CDR1 SEHNR, CDR2 FQNEAQ (reference sequence). CDR3 nucleotides: TGTGCCAGCAGGGGAAGACAGGGTGAGGGCGAGCAGTACTTC. Amino acids: CASRGRQGEGEQYF.

The genes are TRBV5-1 and TRBJ2-4; TRBD1 is a possible D gene (5 bases). This CDR3 spans 13 amino acids. Germline CDR1 and CDR2: SGHRS and YFSETQ. Deletions cut 0 bases from V and 9 bases from J, with 10 bases between. The CDR3: CASSLEGVGIQYF. DNA of the CDR3: TGCGCCAGCAGCTTGGAAGGGGTTGGCATTCAGTACTTC.

This clone was seen a single time. The gene calls are TRBV5-1 and TRBJ1-5; 7 bases are a match to TRBD1. CDR3 length: 14 residues. Germline V gene lookup returns CDR1 SGHRS and CDR2 YFSETQ. V lost 5 bases to trimming and J lost 1 base; unmatched junction nucleotides: 3. CDR3 bases: TGCGCCAGCAGACTGGACAGGAGCAATCAGCCCCAGCATTTT. Protein product: CASRLDRSNQPQHF.

This chain joins TRBV30 and TRBJ1-5; D perhaps matches TRBD1 (6 bases). This CDR3 is built from 14 residues. CDR1 is GTSNPN, CDR2 SVGIG, per germline (reference sequence). Between the trimmed V and J ends, which lost 3 bases and 0 bases, there was a span of 9 bases. CDR3 sequence (DNA): TGTGCCTGGAGCGGACAGATTAGCAATCAGCCCCAGCATTTT. Protein product: CAWSGQISNQPQHF.

This clone occurred once. The chain recombines TRBV11-2 with TRBJ2-1; D call uncertain. Trimming removed 1 base at V and 5 bases at J, with 9 bases between. CDR1 is SGHAT, CDR2 FQNNGV, per germline. The CDR3 is 14 residues long. The CDR3 sequence is CASSLAEAHNEQFF. The CDR3 DNA is TGTGCCAGCAGCTTAGCTGAGGCCCACAATGAGCAGTTCTTC.

The rearrangement links TRBV19 to TRBJ1-1, with a tentative D call TRBD1 (5 bases). Looked up from germline, CDR1 is LNHDA and CDR2 is SQIVND (reference sequence). The V gene lost 7 bases and the J gene lost 4 bases, with 10 bases spanning the gap. The CDR3 totals 12 residues. CDR3 sequence: CASMGGLTEAFF. As DNA, the CDR3 is TGTGCCAGTATGGGGGGTCTCACTGAAGCTTTCTTT. The full variable domain, rest sourced from reference TRBV19 and TRBJ1-1, is DGGITQSPKYLFRKEGQNVTLSCEQNLNHDAMYWYRQDPGQGLRLIYYSQIVNDFQKGDIAEGYSVSREKKESFPLTVTSAQKNPTAFYLCASMGGLTEAFFGQGTRLTVV.